Below, 14 T cell receptor beta chains from the same sample are listed, as sequenced in a study of blood T cell repertoires in COVID-19 (dated by TCRdb to between 2020 and 2021). Library preparation was by the immunoSEQ multiplex PCR assay. TCRdb stores this immuneACCESS table with in-frame sequences only. Part of the clones is absent; in the studies checked, under half of the shortfall reflects unresolved V genes, and no reason is known for the rest. Recorded for this sample are 75,000 to 100,000 clones; 83% of them occurred a single time. The ten largest clonotypes hold 25% to 30% of the sample. Specimen: peripheral blood. Receptor source: a woman of 80 years or more with acute or convalescent COVID-19.

The V gene is TRBV7-9, the J gene TRBJ2-3; 15 bases line up with TRBD2. Germline CDR1 reads SEHNR; CDR2 reads FQNEAQ (reference sequence). V lost 5 bases, J lost 6 bases, and 9 bases stayed unmatched. CDR3 length: 17 amino acids. The CDR3, as DNA: TGTGCCAGCAGCCCGGGACTAGCGGGGGGTCGTCATGATACGCAGTATTTT. Its translation: CASSPGLAGGRHDTQYF.

The count of this clone is one. The gene calls are TRBV11-2 and TRBJ2-3, with D possibly being TRBD1 (5 bases). Germline CDR1 is SGHAT and CDR2 is FQNNGV. Trimming took 0 bases from V and 4 from J, leaving 11 bases between them. The CDR3 length is 15 residues. The CDR3 DNA is TGTGCCAGCAGCTTAGAGTCAGGGAAGGCAGATACGCAGTATTTT. Its protein is CASSLESGKADTQYF.

This chain connects TRBV27 to TRBJ2-5, with unresolved D. V lost 6 bases, J lost 2 bases, and 10 bases lay in between. There are 13 residues in the CDR3. CDR1 is MNHEY, CDR2 SMNVEV, per germline (reference sequence). In nucleotides, the CDR3 is TGTGCCAGCAGCTTTCGAGTTCAAGAGACCCAGTACTTC. Translation gives CASSFRVQETQYF.

This chain connects TRBV12-3 or TRBV12-4 to TRBJ1-1; possibly TRBD1 for D (5 bases). The V end lost 5 bases, the J end lost 6 bases, and 13 bases lay between the germline ends. This CDR3 contains 13 residues. For the CDR3, the DNA is TGTGCCAGCAGTCTCAGGGTTCCTTCTGAAGCTTTCTTT. Amino acids: CASSLRVPSEAFF.

This clone is medium-sized. The chain couples TRBV3-1 (or the pseudogene TRBV3-2) to TRBJ2-7; 7 positions match TRBD2. Germline-derived CDR1 and CDR2 are LGHDT and YNNKEL (reference sequence). V lost 4 bases, J lost 9 bases, and 9 bases stayed unmatched. The CDR3 is made up of 13 amino acids. The CDR3 bases are TGTGCCAGCAGCCTTGCGGGAGTGGTAGTGCAGTACTTC. This codes for CASSLAGVVVQYF.

The V call is TRBV3-1 (or the pseudogene TRBV3-2), the J call TRBJ2-3; D is perhaps TRBD1 (5 bases). V dropped 1 base and J dropped 4 bases, with 9 bases sitting between them. Germline assignment: CDR1 LGHDT and CDR2 YNNKEL (reference sequence). The CDR3 has 14 amino acids. The CDR3 region has the DNA TGTGCCAGCAGCCAAGGGTTAGGGGCAGATACGCAGTATTTT. Translated, it gives CASSQGLGADTQYF.

The gene calls are TRBV7-2 and TRBJ2-7; TRBD2 aligns across 7 bases. This CDR3 contains 16 residues. Looked up from germline, CDR1 is SGHTA and CDR2 is FQGNSA. Losses at the gene ends were 5 bases for V and 3 bases for J; bases not matched to a gene: 13. As DNA, the CDR3 is TGTGCCAGCAGCGGGGGTTCGCGCGGGAGTCACTACGAGCAGTACTTC. It translates to CASSGGSRGSHYEQYF.

The genes are TRBV19 and TRBJ2-5; D unclear. With 3 bases removed from V and 4 bases from J, the gap between germline ends came to 9 bases. This CDR3 has 13 residues. The V gene's germline CDR1 is LNHDA and CDR2 SQIVND (reference sequence). The CDR3 DNA reads as TGTGCCAGTAGTATTGGGCACATAGAGACCCAGTACTTC. Protein product: CASSIGHIETQYF. The variable domain in full, with the rest retrieved from reference TRBV19 and TRBJ2-5, is DGGITQSPKYLFRKEGQNVTLSCEQNLNHDAMYWYRQDPGQGLRLIYYSQIVNDFQKGDIAEGYSVSREKKESFPLTVTSAQKNPTAFYLCASSIGHIETQYFGPGTRLLVL.

This clone was counted a single time. This chain uses TRBV4-1 with TRBJ2-7; 8 nucleotides line up with TRBD2. Trimming at V came to 6 bases and at J to 0 bases, leaving 7 bases not matched to a gene. The CDR3 is 15 amino acids. The germline CDR1 and CDR2 sequences are MGHRA and YSYEKL. The CDR3 DNA reads as TGCGCCAGCAGACCAGGCCTAGCGGGCTCCTACGAGCAGTACTTC. It encodes CASRPGLAGSYEQYF.

The chain has TRBV28 and TRBJ1-2; 7 bases map to TRBD1. Germline CDR1 reads MDHEN; CDR2 reads SYDVKM. Germline trimming cut 7 bases from V and 4 bases from J; bases unmatched to any gene: 15. This CDR3 region has 16 residues. CDR3 sequence: CASNASWGRGTYGYTF. In DNA form, the CDR3 reads TGTGCCAGCAACGCCTCTTGGGGCAGGGGGACCTATGGCTACACCTTC.

The chain couples TRBV27 to TRBJ2-5; D uncertain. Germline CDR1 reads MNHEY; CDR2 reads SMNVEV (reference sequence). Between the trimmed V and J ends, which lost 6 bases and 5 bases, there was a span of 10 bases. The CDR3 runs 12 residues. CDR3 sequence: CASSPSLETQYF. In DNA form, the CDR3 reads TGTGCCAGCAGCCCTAGTCTTGAGACCCAGTACTTC.

The chain employs TRBV30 and TRBJ2-3; maybe TRBD1 (5 bases). The CDR3 has 14 amino acids. Germline-derived CDR1 and CDR2 are GTSNPN and SVGIG (reference sequence). Trimming left V 1 base short and J 5 bases short, with 13 bases between. Written as DNA, the CDR3 is TGTGCCTGGAGTGCATCGGGTAGGGGAGATACGCAGTATTTT. As protein: CAWSASGRGDTQYF.

Only one count was recorded for this clone. V is TRBV11-2 and J is TRBJ2-5; 10 bases agree with TRBD2. The CDR3 consists of 18 residues. V shed 0 bases and J 6 bases; nucleotides not matched to a gene: 13. Germline-derived CDR1 and CDR2 are SGHAT and FQNNGV. The CDR3 loop is CASSLEWGGLAGAQTQYF. The CDR3 coding sequence is TGTGCCAGCAGCTTAGAGTGGGGAGGGCTAGCGGGAGCCCAGACCCAGTACTTC.

V and J are TRBV2 and TRBJ2-2; the match to TRBD1 covers 9 bases. The germline V gene encodes CDR1 SNHLY and CDR2 FYNNEI. CDR3 length equals 14 residues. V shed 4 bases and J 6 bases; nucleotides not matched to a gene: 3. The CDR3 is CASSADRGAGELFF. CDR3 nucleotides: TGTGCCAGCAGTGCGGACAGGGGTGCCGGGGAGCTGTTTTTT. Drawing the rest from reference TRBV2 and TRBJ2-2, the complete variable domain is EPEVTQTPSHQVTQMGQEVILRCVPISNHLYFYWYRQILGQKVEFLVSFYNNEISEKSEIFDDQFSVERPDGSNFTLKIRSTKLEDSAMYFCASSADRGAGELFFGEGSRLTVL.